One and the same sample provided the 21 T cell receptor beta chains below, sequenced in a study of early T cells in non-severe SARS-CoV-2 infection. Via MiXCR, TCRdb re-called the 5' RACE reads, giving one row per CDR3 protein. The sample includes tens of thousands of distinct CDR3 sequences, less than 20% of them seen just once. This specimen consisted of whole blood, obtained at baseline. The receptors stem from an adult who was a healthcare worker with PCR-confirmed SARS-CoV-2 infection or an uninfected control (not recorded which).

This chain links TRBV29-1 with TRBJ1-1, with D perhaps matching TRBD1 (6 bases). Germline V lookup: CDR1 SQVTM, CDR2 ANQGSEA. This CDR3 is 13 amino acids long. Trimming took 8 bases from V and 4 from J, leaving 17 bases between them. CDR3 sequence: CSFEGGLGTEAFF. CDR3 DNA sequence: TGCAGCTTCGAGGGGGGGCTGGGCACTGAAGCTTTCTTT.

This clonotype has a handful of counts. The chain combines TRBV7-9 with TRBJ2-7; D may be TRBD1 (6 bases). Germline assignment: CDR1 SEHNR and CDR2 FQNEAQ (reference sequence). V lost 2 bases and J lost 6, with 14 bases in between. The CDR3 loop spans 14 amino acids. DNA of the CDR3: TGTGCCAGCAGCTTACGTCAGGGGATAGGCGAGCAGTACTTC. Encoded protein: CASSLRQGIGEQYF.

This chain joins TRBV2 and TRBJ2-2; D is unresolved. The CDR3 covers 14 residues. Per the germline V gene, CDR1 is SNHLY and CDR2 is FYNNEI. Between the trimmed V and J ends, which lost 5 bases and 6 bases, there was a span of 13 bases. The CDR3 sequence is CASSPHDSSGELFF. The CDR3 DNA reads TGTGCCAGCAGTCCTCATGACTCCTCCGGGGAGCTGTTTTTT.

The gene calls are TRBV7-2 and TRBJ2-3; D ambiguous. The V end lost 5 bases, the J end lost 4 bases, and 10 bases lay between the germline ends. The V gene's germline CDR1 is SGHTA and CDR2 FQGNSA. This CDR3 region has 13 residues. The CDR3 is CASSRNGPDTQYF. CDR3 bases: TGTGCCAGCAGCCGTAACGGCCCAGATACGCAGTATTTT.

The chain employs TRBV9 and TRBJ1-3, with 8 positions matching TRBD1. Per the germline V gene, CDR1 is SGDLS and CDR2 is YYNGEE. The CDR3 runs 15 residues. V was clipped by 2 bases and J by 5 bases; unmatched bases: 6. The CDR3 DNA is TGTGCCAGCAGCGTGGGACAGGTAGATCGAAACACCATATATTTT. It encodes CASSVGQVDRNTIYF.

The chain carries TRBV7-2 and TRBJ2-3; 7 positions match TRBD2. J was trimmed by 3 bases and V by 2 bases; bases with no gene match: 5. Looked up from germline, CDR1 is SGHTA and CDR2 is FQGNSA. The CDR3 has 15 amino acids. Here the CDR3 reads CASSLNRAGTDTQYF. CDR3 nucleotides: TGTGCCAGCAGCTTAAATCGAGCGGGGACAGATACGCAGTATTTT. Using reference TRBV7-2 and TRBJ2-3 for the parts outside the CDR3, the full variable domain is GAGVSQSPSNKVTEKGKDVELRCDPISGHTALYWYRQSLGQGLEFLIYFQGNSAPDKSGLPSDRFSAERTGGSVSTLTIQRTQQEDSAVYLCASSLNRAGTDTQYFGPGTRLTVL.

The sample holds a few counts of this clonotype. This sequence joins TRBV5-6 and TRBJ2-2, with TRBD2 matching over 9 bases. V was pared by 4 bases and J by 5 bases, with 9 bases of the junction left unmatched. The CDR3 length is 16 residues. The germline V gene encodes CDR1 SGHDT and CDR2 YYEEEE. For the CDR3, the DNA is TGTGCCAGCAGCCATTATAGCGGGAGCGGTACCGGGGAGCTGTTTTTT. Protein: CASSHYSGSGTGELFF.

V is TRBV7-6 and J is TRBJ2-1; 8 bases fit TRBD2. Germline V CDR1 and CDR2: SGHVS, FNYEAQ. J gave up 3 bases and V 1 base, and 17 bases lay outside the gene matches. CDR3 length equals 20 residues. CDR3 sequence (DNA): TGTGCCAGCAGCTTAGAAGGGAATGACCGGGCGGGGGGTATCTACAATGAGCAGTTCTTC. This gives the protein CASSLEGNDRAGGIYNEQFF.

The gene calls are TRBV11-2 and TRBJ2-3; 7 nucleotides match TRBD1. Germline-derived CDR1 and CDR2 are SGHAT and FQNNGV. V shed 1 base and J 2 bases; nucleotides not matched to a gene: 3. CDR3 length: 15 amino acids. In DNA, the CDR3 is TGTGCCAGCAGCTTAGGAGGGGGCGACACAGATACGCAGTATTTT. It translates to CASSLGGGDTDTQYF.

The V call is TRBV12-3 or TRBV12-4, the J call TRBJ2-7; D perhaps matches TRBD1 (6 bases). V was cut by 5 bases and J by 7 bases, with 18 bases left in between. The CDR3 length is 14 residues. The CDR3 DNA reads as TGTGCCAGCAGTACGGACAGTAAAACTGAAGAGCAGTACTTC. As protein: CASSTDSKTEEQYF.

The chain recombines TRBV7-7 with TRBJ2-3; tentative D call: TRBD2 (5 bases). CDR3 length: 14 residues. V lost 5 bases, J lost 1 base, and 10 bases lay in between. CDR1 is SSHAT and CDR2 is FNYEAQ in the germline V gene (reference sequence). In DNA, the CDR3 is TGTGCCAGCAGCCCGGCCGGGGGCACAGATACGCAGTATTTT. Its protein product is CASSPAGGTDTQYF.

The chain has TRBV20-1 and TRBJ2-7; D is unclear. CDR1 DFQATT and CDR2 SNEGSKA come from the germline V gene (reference sequence). The ends were cut back, 3 bases at V and 0 bases at J, with 9 bases in the middle. CDR3 length: 13 amino acids. The CDR3 bases are TGCAGTGCTAGTCGTGGGGTCTCCTACGAGCAGTACTTC. Its protein is CSASRGVSYEQYF.

This clonotype showed up just a few times. The genes are TRBV19 and TRBJ1-2; D perhaps matches TRBD1 (5 bases). V was trimmed by 6 bases and J by 4 bases, leaving 21 bases between them. The CDR3 is 16 residues long. CDR1 LNHDA and CDR2 SQIVND come from the germline V gene (reference sequence). CDR3 DNA: TGTGCCAGTAGCCCCCTCGGGGGAGGTCATCTCTATGGCTACACCTTC. Translation: CASSPLGGGHLYGYTF. The entire variable domain, with the rest obtained from reference TRBV19 and TRBJ1-2, is as follows: DGGITQSPKYLFRKEGQNVTLSCEQNLNHDAMYWYRQDPGQGLRLIYYSQIVNDFQKGDIAEGYSVSREKKESFPLTVTSAQKNPTAFYLCASSPLGGGHLYGYTFGSGTRLTVV.

This rearrangement joins TRBV20-1 to TRBJ2-3; possible D gene TRBD2, 6 bases. Deletions cut 5 bases from V and 2 bases from J, with 11 bases between. CDR3 size: 13 residues. Germline V CDR1 and CDR2: DFQATT, SNEGSKA (reference sequence). The DNA for the CDR3 is TGCAGTGCTGCGGGACTCACCACAGATACGCAGTATTTT. Residues: CSAAGLTTDTQYF.

This clonotype was observed a handful of times. The chain has TRBV20-1 and TRBJ2-1, with 11 bases matching TRBD2. Germline CDR1 reads DFQATT; CDR2 reads SNEGSKA (reference sequence). This CDR3 has 13 residues. The trim removed 5 bases at V and 5 bases at J, leaving 2 bases unmatched. CDR3 in DNA: TGCAGTGCTGAACTAGCGGGGGACAATGAGCAGTTCTTC. Protein: CSAELAGDNEQFF.

The chain has TRBV11-2 and TRBJ2-7; D perhaps matches TRBD1 (5 bases). The CDR3 runs 17 residues. Germline V gene sequence: CDR1 SGHAT, CDR2 FQNNGV. Trimming left V 0 bases short and J 5 bases short, with 20 bases between. This CDR3 reads CASSLDARALLGNEQYF. CDR3 in DNA: TGTGCCAGCAGCTTAGATGCCAGGGCCCTGCTGGGGAACGAGCAGTACTTC.

This chain links TRBV12-3 or TRBV12-4 with TRBJ1-6; no clear D. Between the trimmed V and J ends, which lost 8 bases and 5 bases, there was a span of 10 bases. CDR3 length equals 13 residues. CDR3 sequence (DNA): TGTGCCAGCGCATGGACGGATAATTCACCCCTCCACTTT. It is translated as CASAWTDNSPLHF.

This clonotype was detected a few times. The chain has TRBV10-3 and TRBJ2-3; a possible D gene is TRBD1 (6 bases). With 4 bases removed from V and 0 bases from J, the gap between germline ends came to 14 bases. The CDR3 loop spans 16 amino acids. Germline loops: CDR1 ENHRY, CDR2 SYGVKD. The DNA for the CDR3 is TGTGCCATCAGTGGGAGACAGGACTCTAGCACAGATACGCAGTATTTT. Translated, it gives CAISGRQDSSTDTQYF.

In its sample, this clonotype was seen many times. V gene TRBV20-1 combines with J gene TRBJ2-7; D remains ambiguous. Trimming stripped 0 bases from V and 4 bases from J, with 7 bases between. The CDR3 is 12 residues long. Looked up from germline, CDR1 is DFQATT and CDR2 is SNEGSKA (reference sequence). CDR3 region: CSAREEGYEQYF. Here the CDR3 DNA reads TGCAGTGCTAGAGAGGAAGGGTACGAGCAGTACTTC.

This clonotype occurred a few times. The rearrangement uses TRBV28 and TRBJ1-3; D is unresolved. Germline CDR1 reads MDHEN; CDR2 reads SYDVKM. This CDR3 comprises 15 residues. Trimming took off 6 bases at V and 3 bases at J, with 15 bases between the two ends. The CDR3 DNA follows: TGTGCCAGCAGCCTATCAGGACGCGTTGGAAACACCATATATTTT. This codes for CASSLSGRVGNTIYF.

Concerning this clonotype itself: A read error may produce the germline difference seen at one junction end. The CDR3 DNA follows: TGTGCCAGGAGTGGAATGACGGGCAATGAGCAGTTCTTC. This sequence encodes CARSGMTGNEQFF. The chain has TRBV30 and TRBJ2-1; no reliable D call. Germline assignment: CDR1 GTSNPN and CDR2 SVGIG (reference sequence). The CDR3 is made up of 13 amino acids.